This TCR beta chain appears in the sequencing data of a study of OX40 agonist ivuxolimab in advanced cancers. For the study at large: Dose-escalation patients were diagnosed with hepatocellular carcinoma, melanoma, renal cell cancer or head and neck cancer.

As for this clone: Its specificity is unknown.

General study points: CD8+ T cells showed, on average, more clonal expansion than CD4+ cells.

Sequencing used immunoSEQ multiplex PCR; TCRdb keeps in-frame clones, though not all of them. Among about 73,000 clones, approximately 90% were seen once, and the ten largest hold roughly 9.7%. Germline loops: CDR1 GTSNPN, CDR2 SVGIG (reference sequence). V was clipped by 1 base and J by 0 bases, with 18 bases between them. The CDR3 spans 17 residues. The study sampled blood at baseline, cycle 4 day 1, and cycle 7 day 1. This chain links TRBV30 with TRBJ1-1; D is perhaps TRBD1 (5 bases). This specimen was CD4+ or CD8+ T cells sorted from blood, taken in a trial of the OX40 agonist ivuxolimab. The sequence was obtained from an adult with an advanced solid tumor such as melanoma, head and neck, liver or kidney cancer. CDR3 amino acids: CAWSAKGMGLMNTEAFF. CDR3 bases: TGTGCCTGGAGTGCTAAGGGGATGGGCCTGATGAACACTGAAGCTTTCTTT.